This passage covers 31 T cell receptor beta chains from one sample sequenced in a study of blood T cell repertoires in COVID-19. Measured with immunoSEQ multiplex PCR; TCRdb has only the in-frame clones, and not every one. The sample has fewer than 300,000 clones, 86% seen once; the top ten hold about an eighth. Specimen: peripheral blood. These receptors originate from a woman aged 30 to 39 with COVID-19, enrolled during active disease.

Notes on this clone: The same CDR3 can be traced to other DNA sequences in this sample. This chain connects TRBV9 to TRBJ1-1; 7 nucleotides match TRBD1. Germline CDR1 SGDLS, CDR2 YYNGEE. The CDR3 is 14 amino acids. The J segment lost 5 bases and the V segment lost 0 bases, leaving 4 bases of the junction unmatched. This CDR3 reads CASSVDQGGTEAFF. The CDR3 DNA follows: TGTGCCAGCAGCGTAGATCAGGGGGGAACTGAAGCTTTCTTT.

V is TRBV18 and J is TRBJ1-3; tentative D call: TRBD1 (6 bases). Germline values: CDR1 KGHSH, CDR2 LQKENI. The length of the CDR3 is 14 residues. V dropped 3 bases and J dropped 4 bases, with 10 bases sitting between them. CDR3 nucleotides: TGTGCCAGCTCACCGCAGGGGCGAGGAAACACCATATATTTT. This translates into CASSPQGRGNTIYF.

CDR3 nucleotide sequence: TGTGCCATCAGTGAGTCGGACAGGGGTAAGACTGAAGCTTTCTTT. Translation gives CAISESDRGKTEAFF. V is TRBV10-3 and J is TRBJ1-1, with 9 bases identical to TRBD1. The J segment lost 5 bases and the V segment lost 0 bases, leaving 4 bases of the junction unmatched. Germline V gene data show CDR1 as ENHRY and CDR2 as SYGVKD. CDR3 length: 15 amino acids.

V usage is TRBV13 and J usage is TRBJ2-7; 7 nucleotides agree with TRBD1. V lost 2 bases and J lost 6; bases outside the gene matches: 7. The CDR3 has 14 amino acids. Germline V gene sequence: CDR1 PRHDT, CDR2 FYEKMQ (reference sequence). The CDR3 region is CASSLQGEIAEQYF. The CDR3 DNA reads as TGTGCCAGCAGCTTACAGGGGGAGATAGCCGAGCAGTACTTC.

This sequence joins TRBV5-6 and TRBJ2-2; a weak D match, TRBD2 (6 bases). V lost 4 bases and J lost 2, with 21 bases in between. CDR1 SGHDT and CDR2 YYEEEE come from the germline V gene. CDR3 length equals 18 residues. The CDR3: CASSRLGLTVFNTGELFF. In DNA, the CDR3 is TGTGCCAGCAGCCGTCTGGGACTGACGGTGTTCAACACCGGGGAGCTGTTTTTT.

The chain uses TRBV10-2 and TRBJ2-1; TRBD2 is a possible D gene (5 bases). V shed 4 bases and J shed 9 bases, with 19 bases lying between them. The CDR3 runs to 15 residues. Germline values: CDR1 WSHSY, CDR2 SAAADI. CDR3 region: CASSVASRLGSEQFF. Here the CDR3 DNA reads TGCGCCAGCAGTGTCGCGTCCCGTCTAGGGAGTGAGCAGTTCTTC.

About this clone itself: This sample includes further DNA sequences coding for the same CDR3. The chain carries TRBV5-1 and TRBJ2-7; D uncertain. Germline CDR1 is SGHRS and CDR2 is YFSETQ. V gave up 0 bases and J gave up 2 bases, with 9 bases separating them. The CDR3 runs to 14 residues. In DNA, the CDR3 is TGCGCCAGCAGCTTGGACAGCCTGACCTACGAGCAGTACTTC. It translates to CASSLDSLTYEQYF.

V is TRBV19 and J is TRBJ1-1; D is perhaps TRBD1 (5 bases). CDR1 and CDR2 from the germline V gene are LNHDA and SQIVND (reference sequence). This CDR3 spans 15 amino acids. V shed 3 bases and J shed 3 bases, with 14 bases lying between them. Here the CDR3 reads CASSIWGQADTEAFF. CDR3 sequence (DNA): TGTGCCAGTAGTATTTGGGGCCAGGCGGACACTGAAGCTTTCTTT.

The chain is built from TRBV11-3 and TRBJ2-3, with D possibly TRBD1 on 5 matching bases. Trimming took off 1 base at V and 0 bases at J, with 20 bases between the two ends. CDR3 length equals 19 residues. Germline assignment: CDR1 SGHNT and CDR2 YENEEA. The CDR3 reads CASSLVGRGAVTSTDTQYF. The CDR3 nucleotides are TGTGCCAGCAGCTTAGTCGGTAGGGGCGCCGTCACTAGCACAGATACGCAGTATTTT.

The V call is TRBV11-1, the J call TRBJ2-7; 7 nucleotides agree with TRBD1. The CDR3 contains 13 residues. Losses at the gene ends were 4 bases for V and 3 bases for J; bases not matched to a gene: 3. Germline values: CDR1 SGHAT, CDR2 FQDESV (reference sequence). In DNA form, the CDR3 reads TGTGCCAGCAGCTCTACAGGGGTCTACGAGCAGTACTTC. It codes for CASSSTGVYEQYF.

This chain connects TRBV3-1 (or the pseudogene TRBV3-2) to TRBJ2-5; possible D gene TRBD2, 6 bases. The germline gives CDR1 LGHDT, CDR2 YNNKEL (reference sequence). V was trimmed by 4 bases and J by 7 bases, leaving 22 bases between them. The CDR3 length is 16 residues. CDR3 region: CASSLGRGTPGGTQYF. The CDR3 DNA reads as TGTGCCAGCAGCCTGGGCCGAGGGACGCCCGGGGGGACCCAGTACTTC.

The V gene is TRBV19, the J gene TRBJ2-5; 8 bases align to TRBD1. Germline CDR1 is LNHDA and CDR2 is SQIVND (reference sequence). The junction had 9 bases not matched to a gene; V was cut back by 5 bases and J by 1 base. There are 16 residues in the CDR3. CDR3 loop: CASSSRTGTFQETQYF. The CDR3, as DNA: TGTGCCAGTAGTTCCCGGACAGGGACCTTCCAAGAGACCCAGTACTTC. Together with reference TRBV19 and TRBJ2-5, the CDR3 gives the full variable domain: DGGITQSPKYLFRKEGQNVTLSCEQNLNHDAMYWYRQDPGQGLRLIYYSQIVNDFQKGDIAEGYSVSREKKESFPLTVTSAQKNPTAFYLCASSSRTGTFQETQYFGPGTRLLVL.

The rearrangement links TRBV28 to TRBJ1-2; D not resolved. This CDR3 has 13 amino acids. The V gene lost 1 base and the J gene lost 7 bases, with 10 bases spanning the gap. CDR1 and CDR2 (germline): MDHEN, SYDVKM. The CDR3 DNA reads TGTGCCAGCAGTTTATTGGCAGGAACTGGCTACACCTTC. This sequence encodes CASSLLAGTGYTF.

The chain recombines TRBV5-1 with TRBJ2-7, with 7 positions matching TRBD1. The CDR3 spans 12 residues. Trimming removed 6 bases from V and 3 bases from J; junction bases left unmatched: 3. Germline V CDR1 and CDR2: SGHRS, YFSETQ. CDR3 amino acids: CASTGQYYEQYF. As DNA, the CDR3 is TGCGCCAGCACGGGACAGTACTACGAGCAGTACTTC.

Only a few counts were recorded for this clone. The V call is TRBV2, the J call TRBJ2-1, with a weak D call TRBD1 (5 bases). Deletions cut 5 bases from V and 5 bases from J, with 16 bases between. This CDR3 region has 15 residues. Germline-derived CDR1 and CDR2 are SNHLY and FYNNEI. CDR3 sequence (DNA): TGTGCCAGCAGTTGGCAGGGCCGAGGCAACAATGAGCAGTTCTTC. Its translation: CASSWQGRGNNEQFF. The full variable domain, its missing parts supplied by reference TRBV2 and TRBJ2-1, is EPEVTQTPSHQVTQMGQEVILRCVPISNHLYFYWYRQILGQKVEFLVSFYNNEISEKSEIFDDQFSVERPDGSNFTLKIRSTKLEDSAMYFCASSWQGRGNNEQFFGPGTRLTVL.

This chain connects TRBV27 to TRBJ2-3; no definite D call. Trimming stripped 4 bases from V and 2 bases from J, with 13 bases between. The CDR3 totals 15 residues. Germline CDR1 MNHEY, CDR2 SMNVEV (reference sequence). The CDR3 nucleotides read TGTGCCAGCAGTTCTCGGGTGGCCTCCACAGATACGCAGTATTTT. Encoded protein: CASSSRVASTDTQYF.

The chain has TRBV12-3 or TRBV12-4 and TRBJ2-3; D is undetermined. The CDR3 runs to 13 residues. V shed 3 bases and J shed 2 bases, with 6 bases lying between them. CDR3: CASSFLSTDTQYF. The CDR3 nucleotides read TGTGCCAGCAGTTTCCTATCCACAGATACGCAGTATTTT.

The chain couples TRBV5-6 to TRBJ2-4; 12 bases agree with TRBD2. Germline-derived CDR1 and CDR2 are SGHDT and YYEEEE. The ends lost 4 bases at V and 1 base at J; junction bases unmatched: 6. The CDR3 loop spans 17 amino acids. The CDR3 region has the DNA TGTGCCAGCAGCCATGCTGGACTAGCGGGGGCCAAAAACATTCAGTACTTC. Translating gives CASSHAGLAGAKNIQYF.

Only one count was recorded for this clone. J is TRBJ1-2 and V is TRBV6-5; 7 bases are a match to TRBD1. Germline V gene sequence: CDR1 MNHEY, CDR2 SVGAGI. V dropped 6 bases and J dropped 8; count of bases not matched to a gene: 6. The CDR3 has 12 amino acids. CDR3 sequence (DNA): TGTGCCAGCAGCTCGGACAGGCGCGGCTACACCTTC. It translates to CASSSDRRGYTF.

This chain uses TRBV6-4 with TRBJ1-1, with 12 bases identical to TRBD1. Germline V lookup: CDR1 MRHNA, CDR2 SNTAGT. The CDR3 has 14 residues. Losses at the gene ends were 7 bases for V and 11 bases for J; bases not matched to a gene: 11. CDR3 coding DNA: TGTGCCAGCAACAGCGGGACAGGGGGCGCCCAGGCTTTCTTT. Encoded protein: CASNSGTGGAQAFF.

The chain employs TRBV4-1 and TRBJ1-1, with D possibly matching TRBD1 (6 bases). The CDR3 has 15 amino acids. CDR1 is MGHRA, CDR2 YSYEKL, per germline. Trimming cost V 4 bases and J 1 base, with 13 bases left between them. Written as DNA, the CDR3 is TGCGCCAGCAGCCTCCGGACAGCTAAGAACACTGAAGCTTTCTTT. Residues: CASSLRTAKNTEAFF.

This clone was seen just once. V and J are TRBV6-5 and TRBJ1-1; a weak D match, TRBD1 (6 bases). CDR1 is MNHEY, CDR2 SVGAGI, per germline. This CDR3 comprises 13 residues. Trimming cost V 4 bases and J 4 bases, with 10 bases left between them. The DNA of the CDR3 is TGTGCCAGCAGTTGGGGGGGCACCACTGAAGCTTTCTTT. This sequence encodes CASSWGGTTEAFF.

This sequence joins TRBV5-6 and TRBJ2-3; a possible D gene is TRBD2 (5 bases). V lost 3 bases, J lost 1 base, and 9 bases lay in between. Germline V gives CDR1 SGHDT, CDR2 YYEEEE. The CDR3 sequence is 14 residues long. As DNA, the CDR3 is TGTGCCAGCAGCTCGGACTGGGGCACAGATACGCAGTATTTT. Translating it yields CASSSDWGTDTQYF.

V is TRBV27 and J is TRBJ2-5; 12 bases line up with TRBD2. Trimming cost V 0 bases and J 5 bases; bases outside gene matches: 7. The CDR3 extends over 17 amino acids. Per the germline V gene, CDR1 is MNHEY and CDR2 is SMNVEV (reference sequence). For the CDR3, the DNA is TGTGCCAGCAGTTTATCGAGACTAGCGGGGGACCGGGAGACCCAGTACTTC. Its translation is CASSLSRLAGDRETQYF.

The J gene is TRBJ2-5, the V gene TRBV20-1, with D unclear. The germline V gene encodes CDR1 DFQATT and CDR2 SNEGSKA (reference sequence). Trimming pared 6 bases from V and 2 bases from J, leaving 4 bases between. The CDR3 is 10 residues long. The CDR3 DNA reads as TGCAGTGCCAAACAAGAGACCCAGTACTTC. It yields the protein CSAKQETQYF.

The chain recombines TRBV5-6 with TRBJ1-6; 7 nucleotides align to TRBD1. With 5 bases clipped from V and 5 bases from J, the junction kept 10 bases outside the gene matches. The germline gives CDR1 SGHDT, CDR2 YYEEEE. This CDR3 is 16 amino acids long. CDR3 bases: TGTGCCAGCAGAAAAGCCGGGACAGTACATAATTCACCCCTCCACTTT. Protein: CASRKAGTVHNSPLHF.

The chain couples TRBV19 to TRBJ2-7, with TRBD1 matching 10 bases. The CDR3 has 15 amino acids. CDR1 is LNHDA, CDR2 SQIVND, per germline (reference sequence). V dropped 3 bases and J dropped 4; count of bases not matched to a gene: 6. DNA of the CDR3: TGTGCCAGTAGTATGACAGGGGGCAGTTTATACGAGCAGTACTTC. Translation gives CASSMTGGSLYEQYF.

The chain joins TRBV7-9 to TRBJ2-2; possible D gene TRBD2, 7 bases. CDR1 is SEHNR, CDR2 FQNEAQ, per germline (reference sequence). V lost 5 bases and J lost 4, with 14 bases in between. This CDR3 is 15 amino acids long. The CDR3 reads CASSLLGGRTGELFF. The CDR3 region has the DNA TGTGCCAGCAGCCTTTTGGGGGGGCGCACCGGGGAGCTGTTTTTT.

This sequence joins TRBV7-2 and TRBJ2-1; D remains unclear. The germline gives CDR1 SGHTA, CDR2 FQGNSA. This CDR3 contains 12 residues. V shed 5 bases and J shed 12 bases, with 14 bases lying between them. The CDR3 DNA reads as TGTGCCAGCAGCCCCGCCCGCGGTGGGCAGTTCTTC. Residues: CASSPARGGQFF.

The rearrangement joins TRBV28 to TRBJ2-2; weak D call: TRBD1 (5 bases). CDR1 and CDR2 from the germline V gene are MDHEN and SYDVKM. CDR3 length equals 13 residues. The V gene lost 6 bases and the J gene lost 2 bases, with 7 bases spanning the gap. The DNA for the CDR3 is TGTGCCAGCAGGACAGCAAACACCGGGGAGCTGTTTTTT. This translates into CASRTANTGELFF. Together with reference TRBV28 and TRBJ2-2, the CDR3 gives the full variable domain: DVKVTQSSRYLVKRTGEKVFLECVQDMDHENMFWYRQDPGLGLRLIYFSYDVKMKEKGDIPEGYSVSREKKERFSLILESASTNQTSMYLCASRTANTGELFFGEGSRLTVL.

The chain is built from TRBV7-6 and TRBJ2-3; TRBD2 matches at 9 bases. The CDR3 consists of 19 residues. Germline assignment: CDR1 SGHVS and CDR2 FNYEAQ. Trimming cost V 1 base and J 4 bases; bases outside gene matches: 15. CDR3 residues: CASSLVPRGLAGASDTQYF. CDR3 coding DNA: TGTGCCAGCAGCTTAGTCCCGAGGGGATTAGCGGGGGCGTCAGATACGCAGTATTTT.